The 13 T cell receptor beta chains below were found in one sample sequenced in a study of blood T cell repertoires in COVID-19. Some clones are missing from TCRdb's copy, which holds only in-frame ones; the method was immunoSEQ multiplex PCR. The repertoire holds about 150,000 clones, with roughly 88% as singletons. The sequenced material came from PBMCs or T cells enriched from blood (not recorded which). The source is a woman between 25 and 40 years old with acute COVID-19.

V is TRBV21-1 and J is TRBJ2-2; the DNA was not used to check the table's D call, TRBD1. TRBV21-1 is shown as a pseudogene. The CDR3 has 20 residues. CDR3 nucleotides: TGTGCCAGCAGCACCCCGGGGGACAGGGGGATTACGGCGAACACCGGGGAGCTGTTTTTT. The encoded protein is CASSTPGDRGITANTGELFF.

This clone was seen once. The chain carries TRBV7-9 and TRBJ1-6, with D unclear. The V end lost 3 bases, the J end lost 9 bases, and 12 bases lay between the germline ends. The CDR3 has 14 amino acids. CDR1 and CDR2 from the germline V gene are SEHNR and FQNEAQ (reference sequence). As DNA, the CDR3 is TGTGCCAGCAGCTTTTCTGTTTTGAGTTCACCCCTCCACTTT. The encoded protein is CASSFSVLSSPLHF.

The chain is built from TRBV27 and TRBJ2-7; 12 bases map to TRBD2. CDR1 MNHEY and CDR2 SMNVEV come from the germline V gene (reference sequence). With 5 bases clipped from V and 0 bases from J, the junction kept 5 bases outside the gene matches. The CDR3 contains 16 residues. The CDR3 spells CASSPGLAGPSYEQYF. The CDR3 DNA reads as TGTGCCAGCAGTCCTGGACTAGCGGGACCCTCCTACGAGCAGTACTTC.

CDR3 sequence: CASSIAGQGYEQYF. CDR3 nucleotides: TGTGCCAGTAGTATAGCGGGACAGGGGTACGAGCAGTACTTC. The rearrangement joins TRBV19 to TRBJ2-7; 10 nucleotides line up with TRBD1. Germline lookup yields CDR1 LNHDA and CDR2 SQIVND (reference sequence). V lost 1 base, J lost 4 bases, and 1 base stayed unmatched. The CDR3 is 14 residues long.

The chain links TRBV7-2 to TRBJ1-2; D gene ambiguous. This CDR3 comprises 13 residues. V was trimmed by 5 bases and J by 4 bases, leaving 11 bases between them. The germline V gene encodes CDR1 SGHTA and CDR2 FQGNSA. CDR3 DNA: TGTGCCAGCAGCCCCCCGGGGTCCTATGGCTACACCTTC. It translates to CASSPPGSYGYTF.

V usage is TRBV18 and J usage is TRBJ2-1; TRBD2 might be the D (6 bases). This CDR3 has 18 amino acids. V was shortened by 2 bases and J by 7 bases, with 24 bases between the two germline ends. Germline V gives CDR1 KGHSH, CDR2 LQKENI. CDR3 nucleotides: TGTGCCAGCTCACCAAGGGGTTTAACGGGAGAAATAAAAAATGAGCAGTTCTTC. It is translated as CASSPRGLTGEIKNEQFF.

The genes are TRBV13 and TRBJ2-2; D gene ambiguous. CDR1 PRHDT and CDR2 FYEKMQ come from the germline V gene (reference sequence). Trimming took 3 bases from V and 6 from J, leaving 5 bases between them. CDR3 length: 12 residues. The CDR3 reads CASSFWPGELFF. Here the CDR3 DNA reads TGTGCCAGCAGCTTCTGGCCCGGGGAGCTGTTTTTT.

Only one count was recorded for this clone. V gene TRBV28 combines with J gene TRBJ1-5, with TRBD1 identical over 7 bases. V lost 5 bases and J lost 6; bases outside the gene matches: 7. Looked up from germline, CDR1 is MDHEN and CDR2 is SYDVKM. The CDR3 runs 14 residues. The CDR3 coding sequence is TGTGCCAGCAGTGGGGGACAGATGCGTCAGCCCCAGCATTTT. Its translation: CASSGGQMRQPQHF.

This chain joins TRBV19 and TRBJ2-2, with a possible D match to TRBD2 (5 bases). Trimming took off 4 bases at V and 1 base at J, with 10 bases between the two ends. The CDR3 totals 15 residues. The V gene's germline CDR1 is LNHDA and CDR2 SQIVND (reference sequence). The CDR3, as DNA: TGTGCCAGTAGTAGGCTAGCCCAGAACACCGGGGAGCTGTTTTTT. Its translation: CASSRLAQNTGELFF.

This sequence joins TRBV28 and TRBJ2-7; TRBD1 agrees at 8 bases. Trimming cost V 5 bases and J 4 bases; bases outside gene matches: 7. The CDR3 is 14 amino acids. Germline V gives CDR1 MDHEN, CDR2 SYDVKM. Written as DNA, the CDR3 is TGTGCCAGCAGTCAGGGACAGGTGGAATACGAGCAGTACTTC. This encodes CASSQGQVEYEQYF.

This clone showed up just once. This chain links TRBV7-9 with TRBJ1-2, with TRBD1 matching over 9 bases. Germline CDR1 SEHNR, CDR2 FQNEAQ (reference sequence). The V segment lost 1 base and the J segment 6 bases; nucleotides outside the gene matches: 6. CDR3 length: 15 residues. The CDR3 bases are TGTGCCAGCAGCTTAGGGGGCCGGGACAGGGATGGCTACACCTTC. Translating it yields CASSLGGRDRDGYTF.

This clone appeared a few times. V and J are TRBV5-1 and TRBJ2-7, with a tentative D call TRBD2 (5 bases). The germline gives CDR1 SGHRS, CDR2 YFSETQ. The CDR3 is 14 residues long. Deletions cut 2 bases from V and 3 bases from J, with 12 bases between. The CDR3 protein is CASSFSGVLYEQYF. As DNA, the CDR3 is TGCGCCAGCAGCTTCAGCGGAGTGCTCTACGAGCAGTACTTC.

This clone was recorded once. This chain uses TRBV27 with TRBJ2-7; 7 positions agree with TRBD2. J was trimmed by 3 bases and V by 3 bases; bases with no gene match: 5. Per the germline V gene, CDR1 is MNHEY and CDR2 is SMNVEV (reference sequence). CDR3 length equals 14 residues. CDR3 nucleotides: TGTGCCAGCAGTTTGGGAGGGGCCCGCTACGAGCAGTACTTC. Translated, it gives CASSLGGARYEQYF.